The rows below give T cell receptor beta chains drawn from one sample of a study of OX40 agonist ivuxolimab in advanced cancers. Here immunoSEQ multiplex PCR was the method, and the copy in TCRdb shows in-frame clones only, minus some. This sample has fewer than 75,000 clones; around 90% occur once, and the top ten carry 2.8%. Sequences were derived from CD4+ or CD8+ T cells sorted from blood, sampled in a trial of the OX40 agonist ivuxolimab. Every receptor here comes from an adult with an advanced solid tumor such as melanoma, head and neck, liver or kidney cancer. The CDR3 runs from the conserved cysteine through the conserved F or W. A D gene is named only where the DNA matches it firmly. Some rows mark clone size as missing; the rest say once, few, many or name a class of expanded clone.

v_call: TRBV6-6
j_call: TRBJ1-1
clone_size: NA
d_call: NA
cdr3_aa: CASSGRTQGGEAFF
cdr3_nt: TGTGCCAGCAGTGGACGTACGCAGGGTGGTGAAGCTTTCTTT

v_call: TRBV9
j_call: TRBJ1-1
clone_size: NA
d_call: TRBD1
cdr3_aa: CASSGGQGVRTEAFF
cdr3_nt: TGTGCCAGCAGCGGAGGACAGGGGGTACGAACTGAAGCTTTCTTT

v_call: TRBV7-3
j_call: TRBJ2-7
clone_size: NA
d_call: NA
cdr3_aa: CAGGTGFSLYEQYF
cdr3_nt: TGTGCCGGGGGAACAGGGTTCTCATTATACGAGCAGTACTTC

v_call: TRBV5-4
j_call: TRBJ2-1
clone_size: NA
d_call: NA
cdr3_aa: CASSLVAGQHEQFF
cdr3_nt: TGTGCCAGCAGCTTGGTTGCAGGGCAGCATGAGCAGTTCTTC

v_call: TRBV5-6
j_call: TRBJ2-7
clone_size: NA
d_call: TRBD1
cdr3_aa: CASSDTGTGGISSYEQYF
cdr3_nt: TGTGCCAGCAGCGACACCGGGACAGGGGGAATATCCTCCTACGAGCAGTACTTC

v_call: TRBV7-9
j_call: TRBJ2-1
clone_size: once
d_call: NA
cdr3_aa: CASSPGGLGEQFF
cdr3_nt: TGTGCCAGCAGCCCCGGGGGGCTGGGTGAGCAGTTCTTC

v_call: TRBV29-1
j_call: TRBJ2-7
clone_size: NA
d_call: NA
cdr3_aa: CSAKGSGIHEQYF
cdr3_nt: TGCAGCGCCAAGGGTTCAGGAATCCACGAGCAGTACTTC

v_call: TRBV4-1
j_call: TRBJ1-2
clone_size: NA
d_call: TRBD1
cdr3_aa: CASSHSGQGANLGRNYGYTF
cdr3_nt: TGCGCCAGCAGCCACAGCGGACAGGGGGCCAATCTGGGTAGAAACTATGGCTACACCTTC

v_call: TRBV7-2
j_call: TRBJ2-3
clone_size: NA
d_call: NA
cdr3_aa: CASSPTQGGTQYF
cdr3_nt: TGTGCCAGCAGCCCCACCCAGGGAGGTACGCAGTATTTT

v_call: TRBV14
j_call: TRBJ2-1
clone_size: NA
d_call: NA
cdr3_aa: CASSHRAGSYNEQFF
cdr3_nt: TGTGCCAGCAGCCATCGGGCTGGCTCCTACAATGAGCAGTTCTTC

v_call: TRBV9
j_call: TRBJ2-3
clone_size: NA
d_call: TRBD2
cdr3_aa: CASSVETSGSRQYF
cdr3_nt: TGTGCCAGCAGCGTAGAGACTAGCGGGAGTAGGCAGTATTTT

v_call: TRBV4-3
j_call: TRBJ2-5
clone_size: NA
d_call: TRBD2
cdr3_aa: CASSQGQRGAETQYF
cdr3_nt: TGCGCCAGCAGCCAAGGGCAGCGGGGGGCAGAGACCCAGTACTTC

v_call: TRBV5-1
j_call: TRBJ2-7
clone_size: once
d_call: TRBD1
cdr3_aa: CASSDRQGQAADEQYF
cdr3_nt: TGCGCCAGCAGTGACCGGCAGGGACAGGCGGCAGACGAGCAGTACTTC

v_call: TRBV5-1
j_call: TRBJ1-4
clone_size: NA
d_call: NA
cdr3_aa: CASSLGQSSATNEKLFF
cdr3_nt: TGCGCCAGCAGCTTGGGACAGTCGTCTGCAACTAATGAAAAACTGTTTTTT

v_call: TRBV9
j_call: TRBJ2-1
clone_size: NA
d_call: NA
cdr3_aa: CASSVEGPGTTYNEQFF
cdr3_nt: TGTGCCAGCAGCGTAGAAGGCCCGGGAACCACCTACAATGAGCAGTTCTTC

v_call: TRBV15
j_call: TRBJ1-2
clone_size: NA
d_call: NA
cdr3_aa: CATSRGYTSYTF
cdr3_nt: TGTGCCACCAGCAGAGGGTACACCAGCTACACCTTC

v_call: TRBV7-2
j_call: TRBJ1-2
clone_size: NA
d_call: NA
cdr3_aa: CASSVDTYNYGYTF
cdr3_nt: TGTGCCAGCAGCGTGGACACATATAACTATGGCTACACCTTC

v_call: TRBV29-1
j_call: TRBJ2-7
clone_size: NA
d_call: NA
cdr3_aa: CSVGDTSEQYF
cdr3_nt: TGCAGCGTTGGGGACACTTCCGAGCAGTACTTC

v_call: TRBV5-1
j_call: TRBJ1-2
clone_size: NA
d_call: NA
cdr3_aa: CASSVGTAGGGYTF
cdr3_nt: TGCGCCAGCAGCGTTGGGACGGCCGGCGGGGGCTACACCTTC

v_call: TRBV30
j_call: TRBJ2-3
clone_size: NA
d_call: NA
cdr3_aa: CAWSLGHSTDTQYF
cdr3_nt: TGTGCCTGGAGTCTTGGACATAGCACAGATACGCAGTATTTT

v_call: TRBV7-2
j_call: TRBJ2-5
clone_size: NA
d_call: NA
cdr3_aa: CASSSYAIQETQYF
cdr3_nt: TGTGCCAGCAGCTCATACGCGATCCAAGAGACCCAGTACTTC

v_call: TRBV6-1
j_call: TRBJ2-3
clone_size: few
d_call: TRBD2
cdr3_aa: CASSALAGTDTQYF
cdr3_nt: TGTGCCAGCAGTGCACTAGCGGGCACAGATACGCAGTATTTT

v_call: TRBV7-3
j_call: TRBJ2-2
clone_size: few
d_call: NA
cdr3_aa: CASSWGSAGTGELFF
cdr3_nt: TGTGCCAGCAGCTGGGGTTCGGCTGGGACCGGGGAGCTGTTTTTT

v_call: TRBV4-3
j_call: TRBJ1-2
clone_size: NA
d_call: NA
cdr3_aa: CASSQGLTAYYGYTF
cdr3_nt: TGCGCCAGCAGCCAAGGTCTTACGGCTTACTATGGCTACACCTTC

v_call: TRBV5-1
j_call: TRBJ2-4
clone_size: NA
d_call: NA
cdr3_aa: CASSPGEAKNIQYF
cdr3_nt: TGCGCCAGCTCCCCCGGGGAAGCCAAAAACATTCAGTACTTC

v_call: TRBV2
j_call: TRBJ2-6
clone_size: NA
d_call: NA
cdr3_aa: CASSPTGTGANVLTF
cdr3_nt: TGTGCCAGCAGCCCCACAGGGACTGGGGCCAACGTCCTGACTTTC

v_call: TRBV30
j_call: TRBJ1-3
clone_size: NA
d_call: NA
cdr3_aa: CASSGPVLSGNTIYF
cdr3_nt: TGTGCCTCCTCGGGACCGGTTCTCTCTGGAAACACCATATATTTT

v_call: TRBV27
j_call: TRBJ2-2
clone_size: NA
d_call: NA
cdr3_aa: CASSLRLANTGELFF
cdr3_nt: TGTGCCAGCAGTTTACGACTAGCGAACACCGGGGAGCTGTTTTTT

v_call: TRBV19
j_call: TRBJ2-2
clone_size: NA
d_call: TRBD1
cdr3_aa: CASSMDRVSTGELFF
cdr3_nt: TGTGCCAGTAGTATGGACAGGGTTTCGACCGGGGAGCTGTTTTTT

v_call: TRBV19
j_call: TRBJ1-5
clone_size: NA
d_call: NA
cdr3_aa: CASSVPPVQPQHF
cdr3_nt: TGTGCCAGTAGTGTCCCGCCGGTCCAGCCCCAGCATTTT

v_call: TRBV28
j_call: TRBJ1-4
clone_size: NA
d_call: TRBD1
cdr3_aa: CASSRGQLGEKLFF
cdr3_nt: TGTGCCAGCAGTAGGGGACAGCTGGGCGAAAAACTGTTTTTT

v_call: TRBV2
j_call: TRBJ2-7
clone_size: once
d_call: NA
cdr3_aa: CASSEFSSGEQYF
cdr3_nt: TGTGCCAGCAGTGAATTCTCCTCGGGGGAGCAGTACTTC

v_call: TRBV7-7
j_call: TRBJ2-5
clone_size: once
d_call: TRBD2
cdr3_aa: CASSLGLAGAQETQYF
cdr3_nt: TGTGCTAGCAGCTTGGGACTAGCGGGAGCTCAAGAGACCCAGTACTTC

v_call: TRBV18
j_call: TRBJ2-7
clone_size: NA
d_call: TRBD2
cdr3_aa: CASSPLAGRYEQYF
cdr3_nt: TGTGCCAGCTCACCACTAGCGGGCCGATACGAGCAGTACTTC

v_call: TRBV30
j_call: TRBJ2-1
clone_size: NA
d_call: NA
cdr3_aa: CAWSQSETYNEQFF
cdr3_nt: TGTGCCTGGAGTCAAAGCGAGACCTACAATGAGCAGTTCTTC

v_call: TRBV6-5
j_call: TRBJ1-2
clone_size: NA
d_call: NA
cdr3_aa: CASSYRSSWGAPGYTF
cdr3_nt: TGTGCCAGCAGTTACCGCAGTTCGTGGGGGGCGCCCGGCTACACCTTC

v_call: TRBV21-1
j_call: TRBJ2-1
clone_size: NA
d_call: NA
cdr3_aa: CASSNTSGRLSAYNEQFF
cdr3_nt: TGTGCCAGCAGCAACACTAGCGGGCGACTCTCTGCCTACAATGAGCAGTTCTTC

v_call: TRBV6-5
j_call: TRBJ1-1
clone_size: NA
d_call: NA
cdr3_aa: CASTKDGTMNTEAFF
cdr3_nt: TGTGCCAGCACTAAGGACGGAACCATGAACACTGAAGCTTTCTTT

v_call: TRBV7-3
j_call: TRBJ2-3
clone_size: NA
d_call: TRBD2
cdr3_aa: CASSLTPGLAGGTDTQYF
cdr3_nt: TGTGCCAGCAGCTTAACCCCTGGGCTAGCGGGAGGTACAGATACGCAGTATTTT

v_call: TRBV19
j_call: TRBJ2-1
clone_size: NA
d_call: NA
cdr3_aa: CASSMLGAGTYNEQFF
cdr3_nt: TGTGCCAGTAGTATGTTGGGGGCAGGAACCTACAATGAGCAGTTCTTC

v_call: TRBV29-1
j_call: TRBJ2-1
clone_size: once
d_call: NA
cdr3_aa: CSAVGYNEQFF
cdr3_nt: TGCAGCGCCGTCGGATACAATGAGCAGTTCTTC

v_call: TRBV19
j_call: TRBJ1-1
clone_size: NA
d_call: NA
cdr3_aa: CASSRGWENTEAFF
cdr3_nt: TGTGCCAGTAGCAGAGGGTGGGAGAACACTGAAGCTTTCTTT

v_call: TRBV2
j_call: TRBJ2-3
clone_size: NA
d_call: TRBD1
cdr3_aa: CASRKGDRGDTQYF
cdr3_nt: TGTGCCAGCAGAAAGGGGGACAGGGGGGATACGCAGTATTTT